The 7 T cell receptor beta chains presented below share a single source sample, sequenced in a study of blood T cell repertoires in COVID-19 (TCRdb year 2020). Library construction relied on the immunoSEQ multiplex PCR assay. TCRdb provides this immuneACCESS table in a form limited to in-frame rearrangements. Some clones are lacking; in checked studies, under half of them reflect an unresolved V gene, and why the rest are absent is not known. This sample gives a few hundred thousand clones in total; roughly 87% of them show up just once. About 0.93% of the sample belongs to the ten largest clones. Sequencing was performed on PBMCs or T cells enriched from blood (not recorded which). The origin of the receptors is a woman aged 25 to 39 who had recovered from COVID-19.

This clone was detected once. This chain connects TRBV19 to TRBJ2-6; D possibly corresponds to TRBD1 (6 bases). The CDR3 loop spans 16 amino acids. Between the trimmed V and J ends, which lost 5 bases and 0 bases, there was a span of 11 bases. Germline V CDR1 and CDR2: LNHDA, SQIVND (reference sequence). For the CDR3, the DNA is TGTGCCAGTAGTTCTGGACAGCACTCTGGGGCCAACGTCCTGACTTTC. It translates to CASSSGQHSGANVLTF.

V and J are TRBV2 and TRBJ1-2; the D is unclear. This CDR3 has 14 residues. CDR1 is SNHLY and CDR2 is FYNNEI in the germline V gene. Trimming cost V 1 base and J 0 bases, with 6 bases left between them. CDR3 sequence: CASSEGGPNYGYTF. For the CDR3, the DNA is TGTGCCAGCAGTGAAGGCGGCCCTAACTATGGCTACACCTTC.

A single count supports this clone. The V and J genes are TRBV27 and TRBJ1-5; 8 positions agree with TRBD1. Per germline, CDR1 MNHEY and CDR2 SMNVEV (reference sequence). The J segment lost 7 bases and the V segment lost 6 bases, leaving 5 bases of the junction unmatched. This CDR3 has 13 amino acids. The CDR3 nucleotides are TGTGCCAGCAGGGGGACAGGACAACAGCCCCAGCATTTT. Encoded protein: CASRGTGQQPQHF.

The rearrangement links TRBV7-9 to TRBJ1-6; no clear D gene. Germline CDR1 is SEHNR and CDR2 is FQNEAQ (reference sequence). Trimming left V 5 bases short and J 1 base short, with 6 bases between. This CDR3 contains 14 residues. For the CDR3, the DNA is TGTGCCAGCAGCCCCCAGTCCTATAATTCACCCCTCCACTTT. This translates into CASSPQSYNSPLHF. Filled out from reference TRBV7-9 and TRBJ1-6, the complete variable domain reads DTGVSQNPRHKITKRGQNVTFRCDPISEHNRLYWYRQTLGQGPEFLTYFQNEAQLEKSRLLSDRFSAERPKGSFSTLEIQRTEQGDSAMYLCASSPQSYNSPLHFGNGTRLTVT.

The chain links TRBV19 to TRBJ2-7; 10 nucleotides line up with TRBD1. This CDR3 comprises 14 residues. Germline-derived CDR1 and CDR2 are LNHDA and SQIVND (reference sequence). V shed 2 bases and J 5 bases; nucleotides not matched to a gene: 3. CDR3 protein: CASSIRQGADEQYF. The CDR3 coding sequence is TGTGCCAGTAGTATACGACAGGGGGCCGACGAGCAGTACTTC. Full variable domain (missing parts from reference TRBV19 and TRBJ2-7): DGGITQSPKYLFRKEGQNVTLSCEQNLNHDAMYWYRQDPGQGLRLIYYSQIVNDFQKGDIAEGYSVSREKKESFPLTVTSAQKNPTAFYLCASSIRQGADEQYFGPGTRLTVT.

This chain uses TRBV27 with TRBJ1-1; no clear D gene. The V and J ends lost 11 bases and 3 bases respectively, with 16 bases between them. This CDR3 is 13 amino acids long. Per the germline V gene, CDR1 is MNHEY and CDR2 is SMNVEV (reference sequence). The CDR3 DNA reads TGTGCCTCTAGGGCGGCGGGGTACACTGAAGCTTTCTTT. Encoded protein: CASRAAGYTEAFF.

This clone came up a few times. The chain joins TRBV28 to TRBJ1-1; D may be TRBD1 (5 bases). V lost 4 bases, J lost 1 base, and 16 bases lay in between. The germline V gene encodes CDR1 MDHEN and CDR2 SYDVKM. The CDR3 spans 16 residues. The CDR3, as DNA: TGTGCCAGCAGTTCACCTATGGGACTCCGGAACACTGAAGCTTTCTTT. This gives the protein CASSSPMGLRNTEAFF.